Below, 6 T cell receptor beta chains from the same sample are listed, as sequenced in a study of shared clonotypes between healthy human individuals (dated by TCRdb to the early 2020s). Library prep was done by the immunoSEQ multiplex PCR assay. TCRdb took this table from immuneACCESS and kept in-frame rearrangements with V and J called. Such tables lack part of the clones; where checked against another copy, unresolved V genes explain under half of the gap, and the rest is unexplained. Counted in this sample were about 800,000 clones; roughly 96% of them appeared once. The ten most abundant clones make up less than 0.3% of the sample. CD8 naive samples were CD45RO-negative cells positively selected for CCR7, giving a CD45RA+CCR7+ population that excluded TemRA cells. The sequenced sample consisted of naive CD8+ T cells sorted from blood. What this sample's cell subset or site label stands for: CD45RA+CCR7+. These receptors originate from a man under 40 in good health.

The J gene is TRBJ2-7, the V gene TRBV9; tentatively, D is TRBD2 (6 bases). Looked up from germline, CDR1 is SGDLS and CDR2 is YYNGEE. Trimming pared 4 bases from V and 0 bases from J, leaving 14 bases between. This CDR3 has 15 amino acids. The CDR3 sequence: CASSLGGDSSYEQYF. DNA for the CDR3: TGTGCCAGCAGCTTGGGAGGCGACAGCTCCTACGAGCAGTACTTC.

In DNA, the CDR3 is TGTGCCACCAGCCCGGGGCACAGGGACAAACAGCCCCAGCATTTT. Amino acid sequence: CATSPGHRDKQPQHF. The V call is TRBV15, the J call TRBJ1-5; a possible D gene is TRBD1 (6 bases). The CDR3 is made up of 15 amino acids. The V gene lost 5 bases and the J gene lost 7 bases, with 18 bases spanning the gap. The V gene's germline CDR1 is LNHNV and CDR2 YYDKDF (reference sequence).

The V call is TRBV5-6, the J call TRBJ2-1; unclear D gene. Trimming removed 4 bases from V and 5 bases from J, with 10 bases in between. The CDR3 totals 13 residues. Looked up from germline, CDR1 is SGHDT and CDR2 is YYEEEE. The CDR3 region is CASSPGRHNEQFF. Here the CDR3 DNA reads TGTGCCAGCAGCCCGGGTAGGCACAATGAGCAGTTCTTC.

V usage is TRBV27 and J usage is TRBJ2-1; 10 bases fit TRBD2. Per the germline V gene, CDR1 is MNHEY and CDR2 is SMNVEV (reference sequence). V shed 3 bases and J 10 bases; nucleotides not matched to a gene: 9. There are 15 residues in the CDR3. In nucleotides, the CDR3 is TGTGCCAGCAGTTTCGGGACTAGCGCCTTTAACGAGCAGTTCTTC. This encodes CASSFGTSAFNEQFF.

The chain uses TRBV6-5 and TRBJ1-1; weak D call: TRBD1 (6 bases). This CDR3 contains 13 residues. Germline values: CDR1 MNHEY, CDR2 SVGAGI. V was shortened by 10 bases and J by 5 bases, with 17 bases between the two germline ends. The CDR3 spells CATGLQGRTEAFF. CDR3 in DNA: TGTGCCACCGGGTTACAGGGACGAACTGAAGCTTTCTTT.

V gene TRBV7-9 combines with J gene TRBJ2-7; 9 bases line up with TRBD1. V trimming: 4 bases; J trimming: 5 bases; junction bases outside the gene matches: 9. The CDR3 runs 15 residues. Germline CDR1 SEHNR, CDR2 FQNEAQ (reference sequence). CDR3 in amino acids: CASSSRTGEGDEQYF. The CDR3, as DNA: TGTGCCAGCAGCTCCCGGACAGGGGAGGGGGACGAGCAGTACTTC. Supplemented by reference TRBV7-9 and TRBJ2-7, the full variable domain reads DTGVSQNPRHKITKRGQNVTFRCDPISEHNRLYWYRQTLGQGPEFLTYFQNEAQLEKSRLLSDRFSAERPKGSFSTLEIQRTEQGDSAMYLCASSSRTGEGDEQYFGPGTRLTVT.